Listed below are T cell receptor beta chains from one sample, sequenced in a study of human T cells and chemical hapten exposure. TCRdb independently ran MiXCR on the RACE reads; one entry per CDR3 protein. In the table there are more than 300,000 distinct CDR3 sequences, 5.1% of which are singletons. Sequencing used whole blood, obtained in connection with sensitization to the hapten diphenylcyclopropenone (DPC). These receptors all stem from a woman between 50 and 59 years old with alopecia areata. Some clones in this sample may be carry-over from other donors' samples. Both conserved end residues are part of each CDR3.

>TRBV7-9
CASSLRTEWHEQYF
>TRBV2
CASGGGTQYF
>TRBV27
CASSQGGADQPQHF
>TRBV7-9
CATPGGGTEAFF
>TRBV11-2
CASSWGQGDWGNQPQHF
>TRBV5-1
CASSFAGLAGRNEQFF
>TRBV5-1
CASSLSTIDTGELFF
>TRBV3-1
CASSQALGIYNEQFF
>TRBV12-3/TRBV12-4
CASRNREGQPQHF
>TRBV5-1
CASSPLWTSGATDTQYF
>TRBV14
CASSPQVQGNYEQYF